The entry below describes one T cell receptor (beta chain). The sample originates from a study of blood T cell repertoires in COVID-19. Seattle-derived patients entered the study during active infection and were followed longitudinally. Trimming removed 4 bases at V and 1 base at J, with 7 bases between. This CDR3 region has 13 residues. From germline, CDR1 is PRHDT and CDR2 FYEKMQ (reference sequence). Under the authors' procedure: Estimates of nucleated cell counts were drawn from the amplification of reference gene primers. Sequencing was performed with immunoSEQ multiplex PCR; in TCRdb, only in-frame clones are kept and a portion is missing. The DNA gave D and trimming, while V, J and clone size come from that table. The sample yields 200,000 to 250,000 clones, 86% seen once.

Source material: peripheral blood. This rearrangement joins TRBV13 to TRBJ1-1, with D unresolved. The origin of this receptor is an elderly woman with COVID-19, enrolled during active disease. The CDR3 DNA is TGTGCCAGCAGCTCCGTTCCGAACACTGAAGCTTTCTTT. Translated, it gives CASSSVPNTEAFF.